Listed here are 22 T cell receptor beta chains from one sample, sequenced in a study of PD-L1 blockade in urothelial cancer. Documented time point: pretreatment peripheral blood. Libraries were prepared by immunoSEQ multiplex PCR; TCRdb keeps only in-frame clonotypes and omits some of them. Of about 53,000 clones in the sample, roughly 85% were seen once. The source material was PBMCs, sampled around atezolizumab (anti-PD-L1) treatment. The receptor source for this set is a woman aged 55-70 years with urothelial cancer.

The J gene is TRBJ1-1, the V gene TRBV29-1, with 9 bases aligning to TRBD1. This CDR3 has 14 amino acids. Germline-derived CDR1 and CDR2 are SQVTM and ANQGSEA. The junction had 10 bases not matched to a gene; V was cut back by 7 bases and J by 4 bases. CDR3 in amino acids: CSAVLMTGGTEAFF. As DNA, the CDR3 is TGCAGCGCAGTCCTGATGACAGGGGGCACTGAAGCTTTCTTT.

The chain has TRBV5-1 and TRBJ2-5; 7 nucleotides line up with TRBD2. With V trimmed by 5 bases and J by 0 bases, 4 bases remained unmatched. This CDR3 comprises 14 residues. The germline CDR1 and CDR2 sequences are SGHRS and YFSETQ. The CDR3 coding sequence is TGCGCCAGCAGACCCCTAGCGGACCAAGAGACCCAGTACTTC. Protein: CASRPLADQETQYF.

The J gene is TRBJ1-1, the V gene TRBV12-5, with D unresolved. The CDR3 totals 14 residues. V shed 6 bases and J shed 0 bases, with 11 bases lying between them. The germline CDR1 and CDR2 sequences are LGHNT and FRNRAP. CDR3 DNA: TGTGCTAGTGGGGCCGGGGTGTTGAACACTGAAGCTTTCTTT. Translation gives CASGAGVLNTEAFF.

The sample holds a few counts of this clone. The V and J genes are TRBV27 and TRBJ1-5, with TRBD1 matching over 9 bases. The CDR3 consists of 15 residues. Germline CDR1 reads MNHEY; CDR2 reads SMNVEV (reference sequence). Trimming took 6 bases from V and 5 from J; bases not matched to a gene: 8. CDR3 region: CASSNGQGYYQPQHF. DNA for the CDR3: TGTGCCAGCAGCAATGGACAGGGGTACTATCAGCCCCAGCATTTT.

This clone is a singleton in its sample. The V and J genes are TRBV7-2 and TRBJ1-2; 7 bases map to TRBD1. Germline CDR1 and CDR2: SGHTA and FQGNSA. The J segment lost 4 bases and the V segment lost 5 bases, leaving 7 bases of the junction unmatched. The length of the CDR3 is 14 residues. The CDR3 region is CASSPTGTAYGYTF. The CDR3 DNA reads as TGTGCCAGCAGCCCAACCGGGACAGCCTATGGCTACACCTTC.

The chain uses TRBV7-9 and TRBJ2-3, with unresolved D. Germline V lookup: CDR1 SEHNR, CDR2 FQNEAQ (reference sequence). Trimming shortened V by 5 bases and J by 0 bases, and 9 bases separated the two germline ends. This CDR3 is built from 14 residues. The CDR3 DNA sequence: TGTGCCAGCAGCGCAGTGTCCAGCACAGATACGCAGTATTTT. As protein: CASSAVSSTDTQYF.

The CDR3 DNA is TGCGCCAGCAGCCAAGATTGGGACAGATCCTACGAGCAGTACTTC. Protein product: CASSQDWDRSYEQYF. The V and J genes are TRBV4-3 and TRBJ2-7; 7 bases are a match to TRBD1. Germline lookup yields CDR1 LGHNA and CDR2 YSLEER. The CDR3 consists of 15 residues. V lost 0 bases to trimming and J lost 1 base; unmatched junction nucleotides: 3.

This chain joins TRBV5-1 and TRBJ2-7, with TRBD2 matching over 10 bases. The CDR3 has 15 amino acids. The trim removed 0 bases at V and 6 bases at J, leaving 6 bases unmatched. Germline-derived CDR1 and CDR2 are SGHRS and YFSETQ. The CDR3: CASSLVGTSDGEQYF. CDR3 bases: TGCGCCAGCAGCTTGGTTGGGACTAGCGACGGCGAGCAGTACTTC.

This clone showed up just once. J is TRBJ1-2 and V is TRBV6-6, with D uncertain. V lost 4 bases to trimming and J lost 8 bases, with 17 bases between them. Germline assignment: CDR1 MNHNY and CDR2 SVGAGI (reference sequence). The CDR3 has 14 amino acids. The CDR3 DNA reads as TGTGCCAGCAGTTCATTTGGCCTTTCGGAGGGCTACACCTTC. Translating it yields CASSSFGLSEGYTF.

The gene calls are TRBV5-4 and TRBJ1-4; D remains ambiguous. Germline CDR1 and CDR2: SGHNT and YYREEE (reference sequence). This CDR3 has 15 residues. The ends were cut back, 1 base at V and 4 bases at J, with 11 bases in the middle. The CDR3 is CASSLTTNYNEKLFF. The CDR3 DNA is TGTGCCAGCAGCTTGACGACCAACTATAATGAAAAACTGTTTTTT.

The chain joins TRBV5-6 to TRBJ2-1; weak D call: TRBD2 (6 bases). Germline V gene sequence: CDR1 SGHDT, CDR2 YYEEEE. V was trimmed by 4 bases and J by 3 bases, leaving 11 bases between them. The CDR3 totals 14 residues. This CDR3 is CASSPGLFYNEQFF. CDR3 nucleotide sequence: TGTGCCAGCAGCCCAGGACTATTCTACAATGAGCAGTTCTTC.

The J gene is TRBJ2-7, the V gene TRBV5-1; 11 nucleotides align to TRBD2. Germline CDR1 and CDR2: SGHRS and YFSETQ. This CDR3 comprises 16 residues. V lost 4 bases, J lost 3 bases, and 9 bases stayed unmatched. This CDR3 is CASSLGPGLADYEQYF. Here the CDR3 DNA reads TGCGCCAGCAGCCTGGGACCGGGACTAGCGGACTACGAGCAGTACTTC.

The V call is TRBV28, the J call TRBJ2-3; TRBD1 matches 7 bases. After removal of 8 bases from V and 4 bases from J, the junction contained 15 bases not matched to a gene. The germline V gene encodes CDR1 MDHEN and CDR2 SYDVKM. The CDR3 is 16 residues long. The CDR3 reads CASRKGDRARPDTQYF. CDR3 nucleotide sequence: TGTGCCAGCCGAAAGGGAGACAGGGCCCGGCCAGATACGCAGTATTTT.

V usage is TRBV9 and J usage is TRBJ2-1; D unresolved. CDR1 and CDR2 from the germline V gene are SGDLS and YYNGEE. This CDR3 has 13 amino acids. The germline V and J ends were trimmed by 4 bases and 3 bases, with 8 bases remaining between them. The chain's CDR3 is CASSLAVYNEQFF. In nucleotides, the CDR3 is TGTGCCAGCAGCTTGGCAGTCTACAATGAGCAGTTCTTC.

The chain couples TRBV6-5 to TRBJ2-7; a possible D gene is TRBD2 (6 bases). CDR1 is MNHEY and CDR2 is SVGAGI in the germline V gene. This CDR3 spans 15 amino acids. Deletions cut 2 bases from V and 4 bases from J, with 15 bases between. Here the CDR3 reads CASSYGGMGVYEQYF. The CDR3 bases are TGTGCCAGCAGTTACGGGGGGATGGGGGTGTACGAGCAGTACTTC.

This chain joins TRBV10-3 and TRBJ1-4, with TRBD1 as a possible D gene (5 bases). CDR1 is ENHRY, CDR2 SYGVKD, per germline. The CDR3 is made up of 15 amino acids. Trimming pared 6 bases from V and 3 bases from J, leaving 14 bases between. In nucleotides, the CDR3 is TGTGCCATCAGAAGTCCTGGGGGGGCTAATGAAAAACTGTTTTTT. This encodes CAIRSPGGANEKLFF.

The chain employs TRBV28 and TRBJ2-7; 10 nucleotides line up with TRBD1. Germline CDR1 reads MDHEN; CDR2 reads SYDVKM. The CDR3 sequence is 21 residues long. Losses at the gene ends were 0 bases for V and 3 bases for J; bases not matched to a gene: 20. For the CDR3, the DNA is TGTGCCAGCAGTTTATGGGGACAGGGGCGTCAAAACCGGGAGAGACACTACGAGCAGTACTTC. This codes for CASSLWGQGRQNRERHYEQYF.

This clone has only one observation. The genes are TRBV18 and TRBJ2-5; 9 nucleotides match TRBD1. Trimming removed 3 bases from V and 5 bases from J; junction bases left unmatched: 7. The germline gives CDR1 KGHSH, CDR2 LQKENI. CDR3 length: 15 residues. The CDR3 loop reads CASSPKAQGAETQYF. The DNA for the CDR3 is TGTGCCAGCTCACCGAAGGCACAGGGGGCCGAGACCCAGTACTTC. The full variable domain, its missing parts supplied by reference TRBV18 and TRBJ2-5, is NAGVMQNPRHLVRRRGQEARLRCSPMKGHSHVYWYRQLPEEGLKFMVYLQKENIIDESGMPKERFSAEFPKEGPSILRIQQVVRGDSAAYFCASSPKAQGAETQYFGPGTRLLVL.

The chain employs TRBV5-4 and TRBJ2-3, with D unclear. V lost 0 bases, J lost 1 base, and 6 bases lay in between. Looked up from germline, CDR1 is SGHNT and CDR2 is YYREEE (reference sequence). This CDR3 region has 14 residues. The CDR3 nucleotides read TGTGCCAGCAGCTTGGGAGGCCGCACAGATACGCAGTATTTT. Encoded protein: CASSLGGRTDTQYF.

The chain combines TRBV7-2 with TRBJ1-2; 9 bases are shared with TRBD1. With V trimmed by 4 bases and J by 13 bases, 13 bases remained unmatched. The CDR3 has 14 residues. Germline values: CDR1 SGHTA, CDR2 FQGNSA. The chain's CDR3 is CASSSLDRGSEGTF. In DNA, the CDR3 is TGTGCCAGCAGCTCTCTAGACAGGGGGTCTGAGGGCACCTTC. Supplemented by reference TRBV7-2 and TRBJ1-2, the full variable domain reads GAGVSQSPSNKVTEKGKDVELRCDPISGHTALYWYRQSLGQGLEFLIYFQGNSAPDKSGLPSDRFSAERTGGSVSTLTIQRTQQEDSAVYLCASSSLDRGSEGTFGSGTRLTVV.

The J gene is TRBJ1-6, the V gene TRBV4-3; 8 bases match TRBD1. This CDR3 is built from 14 residues. Unmatched junction bases numbered 2, after V lost 4 bases and J lost 6 bases. Germline V gene lookup returns CDR1 LGHNA and CDR2 YSLEER. CDR3 protein: CASSPGQGNSPLHF. For the CDR3, the DNA is TGCGCCAGCAGCCCCGGACAGGGTAATTCACCCCTCCACTTT.

This clone was detected a few times. This sequence joins TRBV6-5 and TRBJ1-1; D gene ambiguous. Trimming took 5 bases from V and 1 from J, leaving 11 bases between them. The CDR3 totals 14 residues. Germline CDR1 and CDR2: MNHEY and SVGAGI. CDR3 DNA sequence: TGTGCCAGCAGTCCATTAACAGCGAACACTGAAGCTTTCTTT. Amino acids: CASSPLTANTEAFF.